This T cell receptor beta chain is drawn from a study of CD8+ T cells in alopecia areata. RNA was isolated and reverse transcribed to cDNA, the sequencing template. The protocol was immunoSEQ multiplex PCR, while the TCRdb copy is restricted to in-frame clones and leaves out a portion. The sample has fewer than 350,000 clones; nearly 60% are singletons. Treatment given: oral pan-JAK inhibitor, 5-10 mg twice daily. General study findings and limits: In scalp, tofacitinib significantly decreased clonality and expanded CD8+ clones among the top 100.

Comments on this clone: As yet, its antigen is unknown.

The input for sequencing was CD4+ T cells sorted from blood, taken at week 24, from a patient treated with tofacitinib. This clonotype originated in a human donor with alopecia areata.

CDR3 amino acids: CASSPGGGGQPQHF. CDR3 bases: TGTGCCAGCAGTCCAGGGGGAGGTGGGCAGCCCCAGCATTTT. The chain has TRBV2 and TRBJ1-5; 7 positions match TRBD1. V lost 5 bases to trimming and J lost 7 bases; unmatched junction nucleotides: 8. The CDR3 contains 14 residues. Germline V gene sequence: CDR1 SNHLY, CDR2 FYNNEI.